This entry is about one TCR beta chain. The antigen is undetermined. Treatment defined: approximately 11-day PBMC culture with coronavirus spike peptide pools or control peptides (ViraFEST assay). CD4+ T cells that came from the unexposed donor were collected before the COVID-19 pandemic (2011-2018). The probes, which were SARS-CoV-2 S/N and four cold-coronavirus spikes, were applied to unexposed-donor CD4+ T cells, cells permitting. These data belong to a study of vaccination and CD4 T cells after COVID-19. The overall study: The stimulating agents, overlapping spike peptides, came from SARS-CoV-2, HCoV-NL63, HCoV-OC43 and HCoV-229E. A CEFX pool, an HIV-1 Nef pool, or else no peptide went into the control cultures.

From germline, CDR1 is MNHEY and CDR2 SVGAGI. The CDR3 length is 14 residues. V was shortened by 2 bases and J by 5 bases, with 12 bases between the two germline ends. The assay that was used to sequence DNA from cultured CD4+ T cells was the Oncomine TCR Beta short-read assay. TCRdb passed the PCR reads through MiXCR, listing each CDR3 protein once. Here the sample spans 5,500 to 8,000 distinct CDR3 sequences, about two fifths being singletons. The rearrangement uses TRBV6-5 and TRBJ2-5; D is perhaps TRBD1 (6 bases). The source of this sequence is a human donor in good health. Sample: CD4+ T cells from blood, cultured in vitro. In nucleotides, the CDR3 is TGTGCCAGCAGTTACCTGGGGGCTCGGGAGACCCAGTACTTC. This codes for CASSYLGARETQYF.